A single sample gave rise to the 19 T cell receptor beta chains below, sequenced in a study of PD-1 blockade in classical Hodgkin lymphoma. This table comes from immunoSEQ multiplex PCR, and its TCRdb copy is limited to in-frame clones, with some not included. The sample has some 13,000 clones; 65% to 85% are singletons. Each and every patient relapsed after autologous stem cell transplantation, and patients got differing brentuximab vedotin exposure. The sequencing here drew on peripheral blood mononuclear cells (PBMCs), taken at baseline. The receptors stem from a human donor with classical Hodgkin lymphoma.

The rearrangement joins TRBV15 to TRBJ1-4; D remains ambiguous. V lost 0 bases and J lost 8, with 7 bases in between. Germline V gene sequence: CDR1 LNHNV, CDR2 YYDKDF (reference sequence). This CDR3 contains 13 residues. This CDR3 reads CATSRDKGEKLFF. Here the CDR3 DNA reads TGTGCCACCAGCAGAGATAAGGGAGAAAAACTGTTTTTT.

The rearrangement links TRBV19 to TRBJ1-1; D uncertain. Germline V lookup: CDR1 LNHDA, CDR2 SQIVND (reference sequence). Trimming stripped 9 bases from V and 0 bases from J, with 14 bases between. The CDR3 has 14 residues. The CDR3 here is CASRPWSMNTEAFF. Written as DNA, the CDR3 is TGTGCCAGCCGCCCGTGGAGCATGAACACTGAAGCTTTCTTT.

The chain links TRBV28 to TRBJ1-2; D remains unclear. The germline V gene has CDR1 MDHEN and CDR2 SYDVKM. This CDR3 region has 15 residues. Trimming took 6 bases from V and 0 from J, leaving 14 bases between them. The CDR3 DNA sequence: TGTGCCAGCAGCCGAGGGAGGAGAACTAACTATGGCTACACCTTC. This codes for CASSRGRRTNYGYTF.

The V call is TRBV2, the J call TRBJ1-4, with TRBD1 matching 9 bases. Germline assignment: CDR1 SNHLY and CDR2 FYNNEI. V gave up 8 bases and J gave up 3 bases; unmatched junction bases: 4. The CDR3 contains 14 residues. Here the CDR3 DNA reads TGTGCCAGCGGACGACAGGGGGCTAATGAAAAACTGTTTTTT. This gives the protein CASGRQGANEKLFF.

This chain joins TRBV7-6 and TRBJ1-1; D not certain. The CDR3 runs 16 residues. V lost 1 base and J lost 5, with 17 bases in between. Germline CDR1 SGHVS, CDR2 FNYEAQ. CDR3 sequence reads: CASSLDKDPLWTEAFF. In DNA form, the CDR3 reads TGTGCCAGCAGCTTAGACAAGGACCCTCTGTGGACTGAAGCTTTCTTT. The full variable domain, completed using reference TRBV7-6 and TRBJ1-1, is GAGVSQSPRYKVTKRGQDVALRCDPISGHVSLYWYRQALGQGPEFLTYFNYEAQQDKSGLPNDRFSAERPEGSISTLTIQRTEQRDSAMYRCASSLDKDPLWTEAFFGQGTRLTVV.

In this sample, this clone turned up once. A junction end diverges from the germline sequence, so it may reflect a read error. The rearrangement joins TRBV2 to TRBJ2-5, with D possibly TRBD2 on 6 matching bases. The CDR3 consists of 14 residues. Per germline, CDR1 SNHLY and CDR2 FYNNEI. This CDR3 is CASSEGGVQEPQYF. CDR3 DNA sequence: TGTGCCAGCAGTGAAGGGGGGGTCCAAGAGCCCCAGTACTTC.

The chain is built from TRBV4-1 and TRBJ2-1, with 15 bases identical to TRBD2. Germline loops: CDR1 MGHRA, CDR2 YSYEKL. V gave up 4 bases and J gave up 2 bases; unmatched junction bases: 15. The CDR3 has 21 amino acids. CDR3 loop: CASSPENLRGLAGGTYNEQFF. The CDR3 bases are TGCGCCAGCAGCCCCGAAAACCTCCGGGGACTAGCGGGGGGAACCTACAATGAGCAGTTCTTC.

The chain links TRBV7-9 to TRBJ1-4; D remains ambiguous. The germline CDR1 and CDR2 sequences are SEHNR and FQNEAQ (reference sequence). The CDR3 totals 15 residues. V lost 1 base and J 2 bases, leaving 8 bases between the germline ends. The CDR3 bases are TGTGCCAGCAGCTTAGATTCCTGGACTAATGAAAAACTGTTTTTT. It yields the protein CASSLDSWTNEKLFF.

The chain is built from TRBV4-2 and TRBJ2-1; the D is unclear. Germline V gene data show CDR1 as LGHNA and CDR2 as YNFKEQ. V dropped 2 bases and J dropped 8 bases, with 19 bases sitting between them. The CDR3 is made up of 16 amino acids. DNA of the CDR3: TGTGCCAGCAGCCAAACCCGGGCCCTGGTGGCGGATGAGCAGTTCTTC. Its protein product is CASSQTRALVADEQFF.

J is TRBJ1-2 and V is TRBV28, with D possibly TRBD1 on 5 matching bases. This CDR3 region has 12 residues. Germline CDR1 is MDHEN and CDR2 is SYDVKM. Trimming removed 5 bases from V and 6 bases from J, with 10 bases in between. For the CDR3, the DNA is TGTGCCAGCAGTATTCCGGGGGATGGCTACACCTTC. It translates to CASSIPGDGYTF.

This chain links TRBV15 with TRBJ1-6; D may be TRBD1 (5 bases). This CDR3 is 16 amino acids long. The V and J ends lost 5 bases and 8 bases respectively, with 19 bases between them. Germline V gene data show CDR1 as LNHNV and CDR2 as YYDKDF (reference sequence). The CDR3 region has the DNA TGTGCCACCAGCTTCGCCTCGACAGAGATTGATTCACCCCTCCACTTT. Amino acid sequence: CATSFASTEIDSPLHF.

The chain joins TRBV7-9 to TRBJ2-7; 7 nucleotides match TRBD1. J lost 6 bases, V lost 7 bases, and 15 bases had no gene match. Germline CDR1 and CDR2: SEHNR and FQNEAQ (reference sequence). The CDR3 consists of 15 residues. DNA of the CDR3: TGTGCCAGCACCCCGACCGGCAGGGGGTACTCCGAGCAGTACTTC. This gives the protein CASTPTGRGYSEQYF.

This clone was found a few times. In DNA, the CDR3 is TGTGCCATCAGTGGGGACTCCGGGACAGGGACGGGAGATACGCAGTATTTT. This codes for CAISGDSGTGTGDTQYF. The chain carries TRBV10-3 and TRBJ2-3, with 9 bases fitting TRBD1. Trimming at V came to 4 bases and at J to 5 bases, leaving 13 bases not matched to a gene. CDR3 size: 17 residues. Germline values: CDR1 ENHRY, CDR2 SYGVKD.

The chain links TRBV10-3 to TRBJ2-7; TRBD1 agrees at 7 bases. The CDR3 consists of 16 residues. Germline values: CDR1 ENHRY, CDR2 SYGVKD. The ends lost 0 bases at V and 0 bases at J; junction bases unmatched: 5. CDR3 coding DNA: TGTGCCATCAGTGAGTCGATCCCAGGGGGCTCCTACGAGCAGTACTTC. It codes for CAISESIPGGSYEQYF.

Comments on this clone: The same CDR3 is also encoded by other DNA sequences in this sample. The chain carries TRBV19 and TRBJ1-1; D ambiguous. The CDR3 covers 13 residues. V was shortened by 3 bases and J by 5 bases, with 10 bases between the two germline ends. CDR1 is LNHDA, CDR2 SQIVND, per germline (reference sequence). This CDR3 is CASSIHSETEAFF. For the CDR3, the DNA is TGTGCCAGTAGTATCCACAGTGAGACTGAAGCTTTCTTT.

This clone was picked up a small number of times. This chain joins TRBV12-5 and TRBJ2-1; TRBD1 or TRBD2 may be the D gene (6 bases each). The CDR3 runs to 15 residues. V was cut by 2 bases and J by 2 bases, with 10 bases left in between. CDR1 is LGHNT and CDR2 is FRNRAP in the germline V gene. CDR3 in amino acids: CASGLQGRTYNEQFF. The CDR3 DNA follows: TGTGCTAGTGGTTTGCAGGGGAGGACCTACAATGAGCAGTTCTTC.

The chain is built from TRBV7-9 and TRBJ1-2, with D unclear. The germline V gene encodes CDR1 SEHNR and CDR2 FQNEAQ (reference sequence). This CDR3 comprises 13 residues. V lost 5 bases, J lost 8 bases, and 15 bases lay in between. The CDR3 DNA reads as TGTGCCAGCAGCGCCCTGAGGGTGAACGGCTACACCTTC. This sequence encodes CASSALRVNGYTF.

The rearrangement joins TRBV18 to TRBJ1-2, with 8 positions matching TRBD1. This CDR3 has 15 residues. V lost 3 bases and J lost 8; bases outside the gene matches: 11. Germline V gene data show CDR1 as KGHSH and CDR2 as LQKENI. The CDR3 spells CASSPWAGGAWGYTF. The CDR3 DNA is TGTGCCAGCTCACCCTGGGCAGGGGGCGCCTGGGGCTACACCTTC.

This chain uses TRBV5-8 with TRBJ1-2, with D possibly TRBD1 on 5 matching bases. Germline assignment: CDR1 SGHTS and CDR2 YDEGEE. The CDR3 runs to 12 residues. The V gene lost 4 bases and the J gene lost 8 bases, with 12 bases spanning the gap. CDR3 residues: CASSTQGGGYTF. The CDR3 bases are TGTGCCAGCAGCACGCAGGGCGGCGGCTACACCTTC.